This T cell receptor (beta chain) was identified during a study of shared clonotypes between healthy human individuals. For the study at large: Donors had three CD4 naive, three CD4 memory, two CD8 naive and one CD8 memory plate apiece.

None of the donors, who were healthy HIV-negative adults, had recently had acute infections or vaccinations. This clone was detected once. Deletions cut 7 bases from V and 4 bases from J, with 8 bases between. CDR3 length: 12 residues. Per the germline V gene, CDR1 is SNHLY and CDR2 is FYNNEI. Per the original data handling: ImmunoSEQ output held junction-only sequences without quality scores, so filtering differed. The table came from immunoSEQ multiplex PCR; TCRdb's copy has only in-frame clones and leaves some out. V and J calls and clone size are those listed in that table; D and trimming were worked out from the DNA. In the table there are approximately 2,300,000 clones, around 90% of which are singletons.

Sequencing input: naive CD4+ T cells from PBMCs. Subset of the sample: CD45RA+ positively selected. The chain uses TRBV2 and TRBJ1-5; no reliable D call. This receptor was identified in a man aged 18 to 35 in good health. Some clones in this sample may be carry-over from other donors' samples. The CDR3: CASKRDNQPQHF. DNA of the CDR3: TGTGCCAGCAAACGAGATAATCAGCCCCAGCATTTT.